A selection of T cell receptor beta chains follows, all from one sample in a study of beta chain features in type 1 diabetes. Only in-frame clones appear in the TCRdb table, and some are missing; sequencing was by immunoSEQ multiplex PCR. The table records almost 350,000 clones, roughly 9% of them present only once. The specimen sequenced was central memory CD4+ T cells from blood. The receptors derive from a man aged 25-45 years with type 1 diabetes. Both conserved end residues are part of each CDR3. D genes are given only for firm matches. Clone size appears in some rows only: once, few, many, or a class for an expanded clone.

TRBJ2-5	TRBD2	few	TRBV19	TGTGCCAGTAGGGCGGGGGGAAACCAAGAGACCCAGTACTTC	CASRAGGNQETQYF
TRBJ1-5	.	few	TRBV6-5	TGTGCCACCGGACGGACCACCCCGGGCAATCAGCCCCAGCATTTT	CATGRTTPGNQPQHF
TRBJ1-6	.	.	TRBV11-2	TGTGCCAGTGGACAGACAAATTCACCCCTCCACTTT	CASGQTNSPLHF
TRBJ1-1	TRBD1	.	TRBV27	TGTGCCAGCTTCCAACCGGACAGGGTGAACACTGAAGCTTTCTTT	CASFQPDRVNTEAFF
TRBJ1-1	.	.	TRBV29-1	TGCAGCGTTTTACTGAACACTGAAGCTTTCTTT	CSVLLNTEAFF
TRBJ2-7	TRBD1	few	TRBV5-1	TGCGCCAGCGGGCAGGGGACAGGCGAGCAGTACTTC	CASGQGTGEQYF
TRBJ1-2	.	.	TRBV5-1	TGCGCCAGCAGCTTGGATTCAGTTAACTATGGCTACACCTTC	CASSLDSVNYGYTF
TRBJ2-3	TRBD2	.	TRBV2	TGTGCCAGCATTCCTTCGCCAGCGGGGGGCACAGATACGCAGTATTTT	CASIPSPAGGTDTQYF
TRBJ1-5	.	.	TRBV2	TGTGCCAGCAGTGAGTCCCTCTCCGGGCAGGGAAGACAGCCCCAGCATTTT	CASSESLSGQGRQPQHF
TRBJ2-7	.	few	TRBV7-9	TGTGCCAGCAGCTCGACCCTGGGTCCGGCCTACGAGCAGTACTTC	CASSSTLGPAYEQYF
TRBJ1-1	.	.	TRBV6-5	TGTGCCAGCAGTTACTCCCTCTCGGGGGGTAAAGCTTTCTTT	CASSYSLSGGKAFF
TRBJ2-7	.	.	TRBV7-9	TGTGCCAGCAGCTTAGTACCAGATAGCTACGAGCAGTACTTC	CASSLVPDSYEQYF
TRBJ1-1	.	few	TRBV5-6	TGTGCCAGCAGCCGTTGGGACCGTAACACTGAAGCTTTCTTT	CASSRWDRNTEAFF
TRBJ1-2	.	.	TRBV5-1	TGCGCCAGCACCGAGGACAGATATGGCTACACCTTC	CASTEDRYGYTF
TRBJ1-2	.	.	TRBV6-1	TGTGCCAGCAGTGAAGCGAATGGCTACACCTTC	CASSEANGYTF
TRBJ1-5	.	few	TRBV10-3	TGTGCCATCAGCCCTGACCAGCAGCCCCAGCATTTT	CAISPDQQPQHF
TRBJ2-3	TRBD2	.	TRBV10-3	TGTGCCATCAGTGAGGCGGGGGGGCGCACAGATACGCAGTATTTT	CAISEAGGRTDTQYF
TRBJ2-3	.	many	TRBV10-3	TGTGCCATCAGTGAGTCGACTACTAGCACAGATACGCAGTATTTT	CAISESTTSTDTQYF
TRBJ2-7	.	.	TRBV7-2	TGTGCCAGCAGCTTAGAGGCGAGCTCTGGGATCGGGGAGCAGTACTTC	CASSLEASSGIGEQYF
TRBJ1-1	.	few	TRBV9	TGTGCCAGCAGCGTAATCCTCTCGAACACTGAAGCTTTCTTT	CASSVILSNTEAFF
TRBJ1-2	.	few	TRBV19	TGTGCCAGTAAGAGGGCAGACCTTTATGGCTACACCTTC	CASKRADLYGYTF
TRBJ1-5	.	.	TRBV6-1	TGTGCCAGCAGGAACAGGGCCCTGAATCAGCCCCAGCATTTT	CASRNRALNQPQHF
TRBJ2-5	TRBD2	.	TRBV29-1	TGCAGCGTCCGCGGGGGGCCCCAAGAGACCCAGTACTTC	CSVRGGPQETQYF
TRBJ2-1	TRBD1	few	TRBV18	TGTGCCAGCTCACCAGGGGGACAGTTAAATGAGCAGTTCTTC	CASSPGGQLNEQFF
TRBJ2-7	.	few	TRBV5-1	TGCGCCAGCTCCCAACAGGTGTCCGGGCCTTCCGAGCAGTACTTC	CASSQQVSGPSEQYF
TRBJ2-5	.	few	TRBV6-7	TGTGCCAGCAGTTATGTGACCCAGTACTTC	CASSYVTQYF
TRBJ2-7	.	.	TRBV18	TGTGCCAGCTCACCACCGTCCGCCACGGAGTACGAGCAGTACTTC	CASSPPSATEYEQYF
TRBJ1-2	TRBD1	.	TRBV7-8	TGTGCCAGCAGCACGGGACAGAACTATGGCTACACCTTC	CASSTGQNYGYTF
TRBJ2-3	.	few	TRBV29-1	TGCAGCGTTGAAACTAGGGACCTGAGCACAGATACGCAGTATTTT	CSVETRDLSTDTQYF
TRBJ1-2	.	few	TRBV15	TGTGCCACCAGCAGAGATTACACCGGCTACACCTTC	CATSRDYTGYTF
TRBJ2-5	.	few	TRBV27	TGTGCCAGCAGTGGCACAGGGTTTCCAGAGACCCAGTACTTC	CASSGTGFPETQYF
TRBJ2-7	TRBD2	few	TRBV2	TGTGCCAGTGATAGCGGGGCCTCCTACGAGCAGTACTTC	CASDSGASYEQYF
TRBJ2-1	.	many	TRBV19	TGTGCCAGTAGACGAGGGATTGAGCAGTTCTTC	CASRRGIEQFF
TRBJ2-2	.	few	TRBV11-2	TGTGCCAGCAGCTTAGACAGAAACACCGGGGAGCTGTTTTTT	CASSLDRNTGELFF
TRBJ2-5	.	few	TRBV4-3	TGCGCCAGCAGTCAATTGACAGAGCAAGAGACCCAGTACTTC	CASSQLTEQETQYF
TRBJ2-4	TRBD1	.	TRBV7-2	TGTGCCAGCAGCCCGGGGACAGCAAACATTCAGTACTTC	CASSPGTANIQYF
TRBJ2-2	.	.	TRBV21-1	TGTGCCAGCATGGTACAGTTTAACACCGGGGAGCTGTTTTTT	CASMVQFNTGELFF
TRBJ2-7	TRBD1	few	TRBV6-6	TGTGCCAGCAGACCAGACAGGGGTGCCTACGAGCAGTACTTC	CASRPDRGAYEQYF
TRBJ2-7	.	.	TRBV4-3	TGCGCCAGCAGCCAAGACACGGGGGGCGGCTACGAGCAGTACTTC	CASSQDTGGGYEQYF
TRBJ1-1	.	few	TRBV5-1	TGCGCCAGCAGCCCTGATAAGGTGAACACTGAAGCTTTCTTT	CASSPDKVNTEAFF
TRBJ2-5	.	.	TRBV6-5	TGTGCCAGCAGTGAAAGCAGGGCCCAAGAGACCCAGTACTTC	CASSESRAQETQYF
TRBJ1-5	.	few	TRBV5-6	TGTGCCAGCAGCCCCCTGGGAGGGGTGGGTCAGCCCCAGCATTTT	CASSPLGGVGQPQHF
TRBJ2-1	TRBD1	few	TRBV4-3	TGCGCCAGCAGCCAAGGGGGGACAGCGAACAATGAGCAGTTCTTC	CASSQGGTANNEQFF
TRBJ1-5	.	.	TRBV19	TGTGCCAGTAGTATAACTCGGGGGGCCCAGCATTTT	CASSITRGAQHF
TRBJ1-2	.	many	TRBV14	TGTGCCAGCAGCCCCCTTGAGACTAACTATGGCTACACCTTC	CASSPLETNYGYTF
TRBJ2-7	.	many	TRBV28	TGTGCCAGCAGTTTGAGGTGGGAGCAGTACTTC	CASSLRWEQYF
TRBJ2-2	TRBD1	.	TRBV11-3	TGTGCCAGCAGCCGACAGGGGCCCACACCCGGGGAGCTGTTTTTT	CASSRQGPTPGELFF
TRBJ2-1	.	few	TRBV30	TGTGCCTGGTCGCGTAACAATGAGCAGTTCTTC	CAWSRNNEQFF
TRBJ2-1	TRBD2	.	TRBV11-2	TGTGCCAGCAGCTTAATCCTAGCGGGAAATGAGCAGTTCTTC	CASSLILAGNEQFF
TRBJ2-7	.	few	TRBV9	TGTGCCAGCAGCATAATAAGTGGGGGCGAGCAGTACTTC	CASSIISGGEQYF
TRBJ1-3	.	.	TRBV18	TGTGCCAGCTCACCTCCTTCTGCTAGCTCTGGAAACACCATATATTTT	CASSPPSASSGNTIYF
TRBJ1-1	.	few	TRBV2	TGTGCCAGCAGTGCCGAGGAAAACACTGAAGCTTTCTTT	CASSAEENTEAFF
TRBJ1-2	TRBD1	few	TRBV5-4	TGTGCCAGCAGCACCCTAGGGACAGGGATTGGCTACACCTTC	CASSTLGTGIGYTF
TRBJ1-1	.	.	TRBV6-6	TGTGCCAGCCTCTCTACTTTCGGGGGGACTGAAGCTTTCTTT	CASLSTFGGTEAFF
TRBJ2-5	.	.	TRBV30	TGTGCCTGGAGTTCCGGGGGGACAGCCCAGTACTTC	CAWSSGGTAQYF
TRBJ2-7	.	many	TRBV5-4	TGTGCCAGCAGCTTGGACGCCGCAACCTACGAGCAGTACTTC	CASSLDAATYEQYF
TRBJ2-1	TRBD1	few	TRBV2	TGTGCCAGCAGTGGGGACAGGGCCCGTGAGCAGTTCTTC	CASSGDRAREQFF
TRBJ2-1	.	few	TRBV19	TGTGCCAGTACCATCTCCGGGGCCAGGAACAATGAGCAGTTCTTC	CASTISGARNNEQFF
TRBJ1-5	TRBD1	.	TRBV7-2	TGTGCCAGCAGGGAGGGACAGGTCGGCAATCAGCCCCAGCATTTT	CASREGQVGNQPQHF